This T cell receptor (beta chain) was profiled in a study of shared clonotypes between healthy human individuals. Study summary: The cohort had two women and three men, ages 18 to 49.

Roughly 300 ng DNA, roughly 30,000 T cell genomes, went into unsorted PBMC replicate PCRs. Using immunoSEQ multiplex PCR, the repertoire was profiled, and TCRdb retains in-frame clones only, with some absent. The repertoire holds fewer than 650,000 clones, around 80% seen once, with about an eighth in the top ten. The germline V gene encodes CDR1 SGHNT and CDR2 YYREEE (reference sequence). V lost 0 bases to trimming and J lost 5 bases, with 9 bases between them. The CDR3 contains 14 residues. The sequence was obtained from a woman between 35 and 50 years old in good health. Some clones in this sample may be carry-over from other donors' samples. J is TRBJ1-5 and V is TRBV5-4; D is unresolved. The specimen sequenced was PBMCs. DNA of the CDR3: TGTGCCAGCAGCTTGGGTAACGGCGATCAGCCCCAGCATTTT. Amino acid sequence: CASSLGNGDQPQHF.